One sample yielded the 31 T cell receptor beta chains listed below, sequenced in a study of response to subunit inactivated influenza vaccine. TCRdb re-analysed the RT-PCR reads in MiXCR, keeping a single row per CDR3 protein. Among approximately 570,000 distinct CDR3 sequences listed, 6.5% to 8% were seen once. The specimen comprised PBMCs from blood, sampled roughly 24 months after vaccination. The receptors were sampled from a man aged 50-75 years who received an inactivated influenza vaccine.

This clonotype was recorded at least ten times. The rearrangement links TRBV12-3 or TRBV12-4 to TRBJ2-2; unclear D gene. V lost 7 bases and J 2 bases, leaving 5 bases between the germline ends. The CDR3 has 12 amino acids. CDR3 DNA sequence: TGTGCCAGCATTCGAAACACCGGGGAGCTGTTTTTT. Protein product: CASIRNTGELFF.

The chain couples TRBV5-1 to TRBJ2-2; 8 nucleotides align to TRBD1. V lost 4 bases, J lost 2 bases, and 4 bases stayed unmatched. There are 15 residues in the CDR3. Germline V gives CDR1 SGHRS, CDR2 YFSETQ. CDR3 region: CASSGTGHNTGELFF. The DNA for the CDR3 is TGCGCCAGCAGCGGGACAGGACATAACACCGGGGAGCTGTTTTTT. The complete variable domain, with remaining parts taken from reference TRBV5-1 and TRBJ2-2, reads KAGVTQTPRYLIKTRGQQVTLSCSPISGHRSVSWYQQTPGQGLQFLFEYFSETQRNKGNFPGRFSGRQFSNSRSEMNVSTLELGDSALYLCASSGTGHNTGELFFGEGSRLTVL.

The V gene is TRBV5-1, the J gene TRBJ2-3, with a tentative D call TRBD1 (6 bases). CDR3 length: 15 amino acids. Germline CDR1 and CDR2: SGHRS and YFSETQ. The germline V and J ends were trimmed by 5 bases and 0 bases, with 13 bases remaining between them. CDR3 region: CASRSRGTSTDTQYF. As DNA, the CDR3 is TGCGCCAGCAGGTCCAGGGGCACTAGCACAGATACGCAGTATTTT.

The chain couples TRBV20-1 to TRBJ2-5; D not certain. The length of the CDR3 is 12 residues. Germline lookup yields CDR1 DFQATT and CDR2 SNEGSKA (reference sequence). V lost 2 bases and J 5 bases, leaving 9 bases between the germline ends. DNA for the CDR3: TGCAGTGCTAGAAAGCAGTTGGAGACCCAGTACTTC. Translating gives CSARKQLETQYF.

The genes are TRBV15 and TRBJ2-5; TRBD1 might be the D (5 bases). Trimming stripped 1 base from V and 4 bases from J, with 10 bases between. CDR3 length equals 14 residues. Germline V gene lookup returns CDR1 LNHNV and CDR2 YYDKDF (reference sequence). CDR3 bases: TGTGCCACCAGCAGAGTTCAGGGAACAGAGACCCAGTACTTC. As protein: CATSRVQGTETQYF.

In its sample, this clonotype was seen many times. In nucleotides, the CDR3 is TGTGCCAGCAGCCAAGACCCGGCTAGCGGGGCGGAGACCCAGTACTTC. Translated, it gives CASSQDPASGAETQYF. The chain couples TRBV4-2 to TRBJ2-5; 9 positions match TRBD2. V trimming: 0 bases; J trimming: 5 bases; junction bases outside the gene matches: 7. This CDR3 comprises 16 residues. CDR1 is LGHNA, CDR2 YNFKEQ, per germline.

This clonotype was recorded at least ten times. The gene calls are TRBV6-2 or TRBV6-3 and TRBJ2-4, with 11 positions matching TRBD1. V dropped 2 bases and J dropped 1; count of bases not matched to a gene: 13. The germline V gene has CDR1 MNHEY and CDR2 SVGEGT. The CDR3 runs to 20 residues. CDR3 sequence (DNA): TGTGCCAGCAGTTACAAAACGGGACAGGGGGATAGGGGGGCCAAAAACATTCAGTACTTC. Amino acids: CASSYKTGQGDRGAKNIQYF.

The table lists this clonotype with a few counts. This chain connects TRBV7-6 to TRBJ1-1; 8 bases are shared with TRBD1. In germline, CDR1 is SGHVS, CDR2 FNYEAQ. The junction had 4 bases not matched to a gene; V was cut back by 0 bases and J by 7 bases. This CDR3 is built from 14 residues. In DNA, the CDR3 is TGTGCCAGCAGCTTAGCGACCGACAGGGGTGAAGCTTTCTTT. Amino acid sequence: CASSLATDRGEAFF.

The chain employs TRBV7-3 and TRBJ2-3; 8 nucleotides agree with TRBD1. Trimming removed 3 bases from V and 6 bases from J; junction bases left unmatched: 5. This CDR3 comprises 14 residues. Germline V CDR1 and CDR2: SGHTA, FQGTGA. The DNA of the CDR3 is TGTGCCAGCAGCTTTCAGGGGGCGATTGATACGCAGTATTTT. Translated, it gives CASSFQGAIDTQYF.

The CDR3 DNA follows: TGTGCCATCAGTGGACAGACAGACACTGAAGCTTTCTTT. Translation gives CAISGQTDTEAFF. The chain carries TRBV10-3 and TRBJ1-1, with D perhaps matching TRBD1 (5 bases). With 4 bases removed from V and 3 bases from J, the gap between germline ends came to 9 bases. The CDR3 has 13 amino acids. Germline loops: CDR1 ENHRY, CDR2 SYGVKD.

This sequence joins TRBV29-1 and TRBJ2-5, with TRBD1 matching 9 bases. The CDR3 sequence is 13 residues long. V gave up 4 bases and J gave up 4 bases; unmatched junction bases: 4. Germline loops: CDR1 SQVTM, CDR2 ANQGSEA. CDR3 nucleotides: TGCAGCGTTGCAACAGGGGGCTTAGAGACCCAGTACTTC. It is translated as CSVATGGLETQYF.

This clonotype turned up a few times. The chain employs TRBV6-6 and TRBJ2-7, with D unclear. Germline V gives CDR1 MNHNY, CDR2 SVGAGI (reference sequence). The CDR3 is made up of 13 amino acids. The ends were cut back, 2 bases at V and 4 bases at J, with 9 bases in the middle. The CDR3 spells CASSYGAAYEQYF. In nucleotides, the CDR3 is TGTGCCAGCAGTTACGGTGCAGCATACGAGCAGTACTTC.

This chain connects TRBV2 to TRBJ2-5; no definite D call. CDR1 and CDR2 (germline): SNHLY, FYNNEI. V shed 1 base and J shed 5 bases, with 5 bases lying between them. The CDR3 consists of 12 residues. DNA for the CDR3: TGTGCCAGCAGTGAAGGGGCGGAGACCCAGTACTTC. Amino acids: CASSEGAETQYF.

The J gene is TRBJ2-7, the V gene TRBV9; D is ambiguous. The CDR3 consists of 15 residues. V dropped 4 bases and J dropped 4 bases, with 18 bases sitting between them. Germline-derived CDR1 and CDR2 are SGDLS and YYNGEE. CDR3 sequence (DNA): TGTGCCAGCAGCTCGAGAGAGACCTCTCTTTACGAGCAGTACTTC. Its protein product is CASSSRETSLYEQYF.

The chain has TRBV12-3 or TRBV12-4 and TRBJ2-1; no clear D. The CDR3 is 15 residues long. V lost 4 bases, J lost 3 bases, and 13 bases lay in between. This CDR3 reads CASSSPLILYNEQFF. In DNA, the CDR3 is TGTGCCAGCAGTTCCCCGTTGATCCTCTACAATGAGCAGTTCTTC.

This clonotype showed up just a few times. The chain combines TRBV6-5 with TRBJ2-3; 16 nucleotides match TRBD2. Germline V gene data show CDR1 as MNHEY and CDR2 as SVGAGI. The V and J ends lost 4 bases and 4 bases, in that order; junction bases with no gene match: 5. The CDR3 spans 17 residues. CDR3 sequence: CASSFGGLAGGPDTQYF. CDR3 bases: TGTGCCAGCAGTTTCGGGGGACTAGCGGGGGGGCCAGATACGCAGTATTTT.

Many counts were recorded for this clonotype. The CDR3 region has the DNA TGTGCCAGCAGTGTTGGACAGGGTGCTGAGCAGTTCTTC. Translation gives CASSVGQGAEQFF. V usage is TRBV6-4 and J usage is TRBJ2-1; 8 bases agree with TRBD1. The trim removed 4 bases at V and 9 bases at J, leaving 5 bases unmatched. The germline CDR1 and CDR2 sequences are MRHNA and SNTAGT. This CDR3 has 13 residues.

This clonotype was counted many times. This chain uses TRBV5-6 with TRBJ2-2, with TRBD1 identical over 7 bases. J gave up 5 bases and V 4 bases, and 5 bases lay outside the gene matches. The CDR3 has 14 amino acids. CDR1 is SGHDT, CDR2 YYEEEE, per germline. The CDR3 is CASSTRQGTGELFF. Here the CDR3 DNA reads TGTGCCAGCAGCACCCGACAGGGAACCGGGGAGCTGTTTTTT.

The genes are TRBV11-1 and TRBJ2-3; D is unclear. Trimming pared 7 bases from V and 4 bases from J, leaving 9 bases between. From germline, CDR1 is SGHAT and CDR2 FQDESV (reference sequence). The CDR3 is 12 amino acids. The CDR3 loop is CASTSHADTQYF. The CDR3 nucleotides are TGTGCCAGCACCTCCCACGCAGATACGCAGTATTTT.

The V gene is TRBV5-1, the J gene TRBJ1-6, with 7 bases lining up with TRBD1. This CDR3 region has 15 residues. CDR1 is SGHRS and CDR2 is YFSETQ in the germline V gene. The V segment lost 1 base and the J segment 7 bases; nucleotides outside the gene matches: 5. DNA of the CDR3: TGCGCCAGCAGCTTGACTGGACAGGAGAATTCACCCCTCCACTTT. This codes for CASSLTGQENSPLHF.

A few counts support this clonotype. The CDR3 coding sequence is TGCGCCAGCAGCCGTTGGGGACAACTAAACAATGAGCAGTTCTTC. Translated, it gives CASSRWGQLNNEQFF. The chain links TRBV5-1 to TRBJ2-1; possible D gene TRBD1, 6 bases. V lost 4 bases to trimming and J lost 5 bases, with 16 bases between them. Germline assignment: CDR1 SGHRS and CDR2 YFSETQ. The CDR3 totals 15 residues. The full variable domain, its missing parts supplied by reference TRBV5-1 and TRBJ2-1, is KAGVTQTPRYLIKTRGQQVTLSCSPISGHRSVSWYQQTPGQGLQFLFEYFSETQRNKGNFPGRFSGRQFSNSRSEMNVSTLELGDSALYLCASSRWGQLNNEQFFGPGTRLTVL.

The sample holds a few counts of this clonotype. The chain is built from TRBV20-1 and TRBJ2-3, with 8 nucleotides matching TRBD2. The junction had 26 bases not matched to a gene; V was cut back by 3 bases and J by 6 bases. The germline V gene encodes CDR1 DFQATT and CDR2 SNEGSKA (reference sequence). The CDR3 consists of 20 residues. This chain's CDR3 is CSASSAGGPLAGLRGDTQYF. In DNA, the CDR3 is TGCAGTGCTAGCTCGGCAGGAGGTCCATTAGCGGGACTAAGAGGGGATACGCAGTATTTT.

This clonotype came up a few times. The rearrangement joins TRBV6-1 to TRBJ2-3; no definite D call. Germline-derived CDR1 and CDR2 are MNHNS and SASEGT. The V end lost 2 bases, the J end lost 2 bases, and 11 bases lay between the germline ends. The CDR3 length is 15 residues. The CDR3 is CASSEMKINTDTQYF. CDR3 DNA: TGTGCCAGCAGTGAAATGAAGATAAACACAGATACGCAGTATTTT.

This clonotype showed up just a few times. The V call is TRBV7-9, the J call TRBJ2-5; D possibly corresponds to TRBD1 (5 bases). Germline CDR1 reads SEHNR; CDR2 reads FQNEAQ (reference sequence). This CDR3 region has 13 residues. V lost 7 bases and J 2 bases, leaving 11 bases between the germline ends. The CDR3 loop is CASTLGDQETQYF. In DNA form, the CDR3 reads TGTGCCAGCACCCTAGGGGATCAAGAGACCCAGTACTTC.

This clonotype was detected ten times or more. The chain combines TRBV29-1 with TRBJ2-5; possibly TRBD1 for D (5 bases). Germline V gene data show CDR1 as SQVTM and CDR2 as ANQGSEA. Trimming took off 5 bases at V and 5 bases at J, with 12 bases between the two ends. This CDR3 is built from 12 residues. The DNA of the CDR3 is TGCAGCGTTAGCAGGGCGTGGGAGACCCAGTACTTC. The encoded protein is CSVSRAWETQYF.

This chain links TRBV20-1 with TRBJ2-1, with TRBD2 matching 8 bases. The ends lost 5 bases at V and 2 bases at J; junction bases unmatched: 11. Germline CDR1 reads DFQATT; CDR2 reads SNEGSKA (reference sequence). The CDR3 runs 16 residues. The CDR3 nucleotides read TGCAGTGCTCCCCCTCTGCGGGGGGCCACCTACAATGAGCAGTTCTTC. It encodes CSAPPLRGATYNEQFF.

The J gene is TRBJ1-5, the V gene TRBV5-1, with D uncertain. Deletions cut 1 base from V and 6 bases from J, with 11 bases between. The CDR3 totals 14 residues. The V gene's germline CDR1 is SGHRS and CDR2 YFSETQ. The CDR3, as DNA: TGCGCCAGCAGCTTGATTGGCGAGGGTCAGCCCCAGCATTTT. It is translated as CASSLIGEGQPQHF.

Many counts were recorded for this clonotype. The rearrangement links TRBV10-1 to TRBJ2-3, with 9 positions matching TRBD1. This CDR3 contains 18 residues. CDR1 WNHNN and CDR2 SYGVQD come from the germline V gene (reference sequence). Germline trimming cut 0 bases from V and 2 bases from J; bases unmatched to any gene: 9. CDR3 DNA: TGCGCCAGCAGTGAGTCGGTACCGGGACAGGGAGCCACAGATACGCAGTATTTT. Translating gives CASSESVPGQGATDTQYF.

The chain employs TRBV9 and TRBJ2-7; D remains unclear. V was pared by 2 bases and J by 6 bases, with 12 bases between. The CDR3 consists of 13 residues. CDR1 and CDR2 from the germline V gene are SGDLS and YYNGEE. The DNA of the CDR3 is TGTGCCAGCAGCGTCTACAGTGAAGGCGAGCAGTACTTC. Amino acid sequence: CASSVYSEGEQYF.

In this sample, this clonotype turned up a few times. This chain links TRBV7-9 with TRBJ2-3; D gene unclear. There are 15 residues in the CDR3. Germline values: CDR1 SEHNR, CDR2 FQNEAQ (reference sequence). The V end was cut by 3 bases, the J end by 2 bases, with 12 bases between. The CDR3 protein is CASSFTYLDTDTQYF. DNA for the CDR3: TGTGCCAGCAGCTTCACATATTTGGACACAGATACGCAGTATTTT.

In this sample, this clonotype turned up many times. The chain couples TRBV29-1 to TRBJ2-3; 10 nucleotides align to TRBD2. J lost 7 bases, V lost 4 bases, and 5 bases had no gene match. Germline V gene lookup returns CDR1 SQVTM and CDR2 ANQGSEA. The CDR3 is made up of 13 amino acids. In DNA form, the CDR3 reads TGCAGCGTTGGAGCGGGGGGGGTTAATACGCAGTATTTT. Protein product: CSVGAGGVNTQYF.